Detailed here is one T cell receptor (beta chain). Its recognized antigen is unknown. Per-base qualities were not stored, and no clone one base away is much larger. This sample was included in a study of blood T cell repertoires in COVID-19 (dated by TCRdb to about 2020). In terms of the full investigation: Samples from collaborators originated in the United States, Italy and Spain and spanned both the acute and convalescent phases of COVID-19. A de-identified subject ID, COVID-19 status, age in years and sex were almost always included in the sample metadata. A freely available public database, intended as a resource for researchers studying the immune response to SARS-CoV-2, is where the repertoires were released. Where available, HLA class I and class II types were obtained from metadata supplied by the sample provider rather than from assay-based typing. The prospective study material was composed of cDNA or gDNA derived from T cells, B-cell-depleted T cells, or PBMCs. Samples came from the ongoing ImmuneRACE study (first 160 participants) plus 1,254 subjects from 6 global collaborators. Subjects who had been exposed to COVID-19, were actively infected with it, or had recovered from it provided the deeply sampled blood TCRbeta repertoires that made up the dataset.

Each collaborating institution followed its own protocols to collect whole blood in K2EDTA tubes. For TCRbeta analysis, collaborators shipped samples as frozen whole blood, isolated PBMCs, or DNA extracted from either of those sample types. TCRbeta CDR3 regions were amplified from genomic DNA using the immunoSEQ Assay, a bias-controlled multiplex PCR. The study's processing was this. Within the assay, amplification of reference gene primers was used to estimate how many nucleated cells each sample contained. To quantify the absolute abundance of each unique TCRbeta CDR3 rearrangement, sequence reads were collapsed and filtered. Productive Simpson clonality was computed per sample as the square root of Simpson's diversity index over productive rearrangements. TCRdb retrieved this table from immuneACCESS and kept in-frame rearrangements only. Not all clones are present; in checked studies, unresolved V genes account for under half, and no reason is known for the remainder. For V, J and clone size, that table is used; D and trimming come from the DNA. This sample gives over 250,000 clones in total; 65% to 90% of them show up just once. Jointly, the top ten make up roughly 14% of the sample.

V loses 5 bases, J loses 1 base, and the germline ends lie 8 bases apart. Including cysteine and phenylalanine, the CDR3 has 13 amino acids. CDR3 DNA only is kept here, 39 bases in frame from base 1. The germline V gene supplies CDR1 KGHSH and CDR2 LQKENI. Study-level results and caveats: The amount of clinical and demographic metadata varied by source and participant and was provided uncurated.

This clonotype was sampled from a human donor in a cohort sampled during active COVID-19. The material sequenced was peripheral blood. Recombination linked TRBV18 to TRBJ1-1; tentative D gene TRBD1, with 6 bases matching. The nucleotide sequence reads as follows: TGTGCCAGCTCATCGGGACAGAACACTGAAGCTTTCTTT. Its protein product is CASSSGQNTEAFF.